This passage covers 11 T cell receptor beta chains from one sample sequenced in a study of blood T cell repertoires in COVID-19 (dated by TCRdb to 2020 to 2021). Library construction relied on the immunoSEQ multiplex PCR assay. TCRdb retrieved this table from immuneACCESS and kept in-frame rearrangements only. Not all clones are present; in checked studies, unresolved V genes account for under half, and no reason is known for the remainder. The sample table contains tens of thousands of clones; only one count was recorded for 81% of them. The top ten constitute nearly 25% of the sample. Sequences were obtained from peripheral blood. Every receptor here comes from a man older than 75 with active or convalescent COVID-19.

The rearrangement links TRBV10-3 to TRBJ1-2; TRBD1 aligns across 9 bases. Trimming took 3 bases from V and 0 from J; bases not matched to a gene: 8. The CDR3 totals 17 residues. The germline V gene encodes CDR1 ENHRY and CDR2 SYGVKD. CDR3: CAISDSRDRVPNYGYTF. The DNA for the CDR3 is TGTGCCATCAGTGATTCCCGGGACAGGGTGCCTAACTATGGCTACACCTTC.

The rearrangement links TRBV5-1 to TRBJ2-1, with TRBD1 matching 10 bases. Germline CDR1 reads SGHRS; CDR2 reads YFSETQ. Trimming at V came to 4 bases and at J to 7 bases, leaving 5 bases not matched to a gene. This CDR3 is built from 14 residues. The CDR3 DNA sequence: TGCGCCAGCAGCCCGCGGACAGGGGGAAATGAGCAGTTCTTC. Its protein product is CASSPRTGGNEQFF.

The CDR3 protein is CASRIGGGPYNEQFF. The CDR3 region has the DNA TGTGCCAGCAGAATAGGGGGGGGCCCCTACAATGAGCAGTTCTTC. The rearrangement joins TRBV27 to TRBJ2-1, with D possibly TRBD2 on 7 matching bases. The CDR3 extends over 15 amino acids. Trimming left V 6 bases short and J 2 bases short, with 14 bases between. From germline, CDR1 is MNHEY and CDR2 SMNVEV (reference sequence).

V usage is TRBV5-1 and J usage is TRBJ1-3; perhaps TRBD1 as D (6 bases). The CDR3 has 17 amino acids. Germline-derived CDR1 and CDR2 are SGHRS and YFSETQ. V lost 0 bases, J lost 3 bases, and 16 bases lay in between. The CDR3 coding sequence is TGCGCCAGCAGCTTGGCCGGACAGCCTCACGGTGGAAACACCATATATTTT. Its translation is CASSLAGQPHGGNTIYF.

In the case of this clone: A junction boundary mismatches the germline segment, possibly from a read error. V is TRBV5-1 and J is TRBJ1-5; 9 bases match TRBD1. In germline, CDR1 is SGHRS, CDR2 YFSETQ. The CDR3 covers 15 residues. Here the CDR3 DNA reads TGCGCCAGCCGACCGGGACAGGGTAGCCATCAGCCCCAGCATTTT. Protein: CASRPGQGSHQPQHF.

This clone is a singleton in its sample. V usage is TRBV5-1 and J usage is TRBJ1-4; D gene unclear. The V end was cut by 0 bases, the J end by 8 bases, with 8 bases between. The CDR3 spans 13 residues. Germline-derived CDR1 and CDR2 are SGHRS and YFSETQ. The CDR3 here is CASSLAPGEKLFF. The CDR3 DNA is TGCGCCAGCAGCTTGGCCCCGGGGGAAAAACTGTTTTTT.

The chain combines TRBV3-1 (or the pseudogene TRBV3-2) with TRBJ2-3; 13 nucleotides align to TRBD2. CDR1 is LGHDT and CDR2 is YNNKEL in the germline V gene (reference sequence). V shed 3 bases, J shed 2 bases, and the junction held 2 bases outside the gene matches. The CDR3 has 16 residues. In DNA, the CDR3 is TGTGCCAGCAGCCAGGGACTAGCGGGGCTCACAGATACGCAGTATTTT. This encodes CASSQGLAGLTDTQYF.

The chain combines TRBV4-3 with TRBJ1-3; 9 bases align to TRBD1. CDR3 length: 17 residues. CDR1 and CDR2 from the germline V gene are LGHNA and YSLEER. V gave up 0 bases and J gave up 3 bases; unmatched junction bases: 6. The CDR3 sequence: CASSQEVQGAGGNTIYF. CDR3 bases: TGCGCCAGCAGCCAAGAGGTACAGGGGGCTGGTGGAAACACCATATATTTT.

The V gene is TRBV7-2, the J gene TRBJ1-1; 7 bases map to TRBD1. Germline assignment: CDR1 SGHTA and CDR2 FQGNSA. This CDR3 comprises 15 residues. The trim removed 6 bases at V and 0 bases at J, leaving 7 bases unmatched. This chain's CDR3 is CASSRPTGLNTEAFF. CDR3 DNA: TGTGCCAGCAGTCGTCCGACAGGGTTGAACACTGAAGCTTTCTTT.

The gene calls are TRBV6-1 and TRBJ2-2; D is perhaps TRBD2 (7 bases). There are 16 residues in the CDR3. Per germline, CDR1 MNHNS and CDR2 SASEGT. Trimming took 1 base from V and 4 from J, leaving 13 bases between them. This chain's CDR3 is CASSEVGGRGTGELFF. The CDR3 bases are TGTGCCAGCAGTGAAGTGGGGGGGCGCGGCACCGGGGAGCTGTTTTTT.

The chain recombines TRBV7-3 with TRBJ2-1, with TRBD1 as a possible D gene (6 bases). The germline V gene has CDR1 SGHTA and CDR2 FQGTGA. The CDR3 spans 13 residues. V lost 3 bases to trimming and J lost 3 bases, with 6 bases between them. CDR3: CASSLDSYNEQFF. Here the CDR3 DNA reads TGTGCCAGCAGCTTGGACAGCTACAATGAGCAGTTCTTC.